The rows below give T cell receptor beta chains drawn from one sample of a study of follicular helper T cells after annual influenza vaccination. Clones were sequenced by immunoSEQ multiplex PCR, and TCRdb holds only the in-frame ones, with some missing. This table holds 2,000 to 2,500 clones, more than 80% found once. The source was CXCR5+ CD38- circulating T follicular helper cells from blood, collected 7 days after influenza vaccination. These receptor sequences come from an adult who received the influenza vaccine. Each CDR3 is given with its conserved first and last residue. Fields, in order: J gene, V gene, CDR3 protein.

j_gene: TRBJ2-3
v_gene: TRBV5-1
CDR3aa: CASSSLSSGSSTDTQYF

j_gene: TRBJ2-1
v_gene: TRBV19
CDR3aa: CASRRDSGLSSYNEQFF

j_gene: TRBJ2-2
v_gene: TRBV7-2
CDR3aa: CASSSGGAGTGELFF

j_gene: TRBJ2-5
v_gene: TRBV5-5
CDR3aa: CATAWRGQETQYF

j_gene: TRBJ1-1
v_gene: TRBV11-3
CDR3aa: CASSPPQTQTGEISEAFF

j_gene: TRBJ2-2
v_gene: TRBV2
CDR3aa: CASSPRDRYTGELFF

j_gene: TRBJ1-1
v_gene: TRBV5-1
CDR3aa: CASNLQPSVPEAFF

j_gene: TRBJ1-1
v_gene: TRBV7-9
CDR3aa: CASSNRRDGVTEAFF

j_gene: TRBJ2-6
v_gene: TRBV19
CDR3aa: CASSPRQLSGANVLTF

j_gene: TRBJ2-7
v_gene: TRBV29-1
CDR3aa: CSVDGQGSHEQYF

j_gene: TRBJ2-1
v_gene: TRBV7-9
CDR3aa: CASSLALAGGRYEQFF

j_gene: TRBJ2-3
v_gene: TRBV29-1
CDR3aa: CSGVADSTDTQYF

j_gene: TRBJ1-2
v_gene: TRBV4-3
CDR3aa: CASSQDFHPHDQDLANYGYTF

j_gene: TRBJ1-4
v_gene: TRBV6-1
CDR3aa: CASSDPRTGGITNEKLFF

j_gene: TRBJ1-2
v_gene: TRBV4-2
CDR3aa: CASSRWGQNYGYTF

j_gene: TRBJ1-3
v_gene: TRBV6-6
CDR3aa: CASSTWDSENTIYF

j_gene: TRBJ1-2
v_gene: TRBV2
CDR3aa: CASSVLRETNYGYTF

j_gene: TRBJ2-5
v_gene: TRBV7-9
CDR3aa: CASRPLDSLQETQYF

j_gene: TRBJ2-2
v_gene: TRBV9
CDR3aa: CASSGPGGGRTGELFF

j_gene: TRBJ2-1
v_gene: TRBV5-1
CDR3aa: CASSLVRGGGYEQFF

j_gene: TRBJ1-2
v_gene: TRBV5-1
CDR3aa: CASSSSGQGYYGYTF

j_gene: TRBJ2-7
v_gene: TRBV7-8
CDR3aa: CASSPSPNLRGAYEQYF

j_gene: TRBJ1-1
v_gene: TRBV29-1
CDR3aa: CSVPKGGLNTEAFF

j_gene: TRBJ2-7
v_gene: TRBV12-5
CDR3aa: CASGLETGGIVYF

j_gene: TRBJ2-5
v_gene: TRBV7-2
CDR3aa: CASAYRGARQETQYF

j_gene: TRBJ1-5
v_gene: TRBV6-1
CDR3aa: CASSENTGGNQPQHF

j_gene: TRBJ2-5
v_gene: TRBV5-6
CDR3aa: CASSWGLAGALGTQYF

j_gene: TRBJ2-3
v_gene: TRBV6-5
CDR3aa: CASSLDGEGTDTQYF

j_gene: TRBJ1-5
v_gene: TRBV7-3
CDR3aa: CASSLGPNQPQHF

j_gene: TRBJ2-2
v_gene: TRBV2
CDR3aa: CASRQRLAGAGELFF

j_gene: TRBJ1-4
v_gene: TRBV7-9
CDR3aa: CASRPLGQARGENEKLFF

j_gene: TRBJ1-2
v_gene: TRBV2
CDR3aa: CASSLRGPDGYTF

j_gene: TRBJ2-2
v_gene: TRBV7-6
CDR3aa: CASSLNHLGSGELFF

j_gene: TRBJ2-2
v_gene: TRBV7-6
CDR3aa: CASSTFKGRQNTGELFF

j_gene: TRBJ1-1
v_gene: TRBV7-9
CDR3aa: CASSVGQENTEAFF

j_gene: TRBJ1-2
v_gene: TRBV7-8
CDR3aa: CASSISGGVAGYTF

j_gene: TRBJ1-2
v_gene: TRBV29-1
CDR3aa: CSVEDPGDRVGYTF

j_gene: TRBJ2-1
v_gene: TRBV11-3
CDR3aa: CASSLGPENEQFF

j_gene: TRBJ1-1
v_gene: TRBV7-6
CDR3aa: CASSMDKNTEAFF

j_gene: TRBJ1-1
v_gene: TRBV7-3
CDR3aa: CASSPTGNTEAFF

j_gene: TRBJ2-6
v_gene: TRBV10-1
CDR3aa: CASSPGTGVSGANVLTF

j_gene: TRBJ2-5
v_gene: TRBV18
CDR3aa: CASSPADQETQYF

j_gene: TRBJ1-5
v_gene: TRBV6-5
CDR3aa: CASSYSRGQPQHF

j_gene: TRBJ2-2
v_gene: TRBV7-3
CDR3aa: CASSPGPLDTGELFF

j_gene: TRBJ2-1
v_gene: TRBV2
CDR3aa: CASAGLAAYNEQFF

j_gene: TRBJ1-1
v_gene: TRBV11-2
CDR3aa: CASSQRTYNTEAFF

j_gene: TRBJ2-1
v_gene: TRBV7-9
CDR3aa: CASSRDLRASGGNEQFF

j_gene: TRBJ2-7
v_gene: TRBV5-1
CDR3aa: CASSLGAGTSYEQYF